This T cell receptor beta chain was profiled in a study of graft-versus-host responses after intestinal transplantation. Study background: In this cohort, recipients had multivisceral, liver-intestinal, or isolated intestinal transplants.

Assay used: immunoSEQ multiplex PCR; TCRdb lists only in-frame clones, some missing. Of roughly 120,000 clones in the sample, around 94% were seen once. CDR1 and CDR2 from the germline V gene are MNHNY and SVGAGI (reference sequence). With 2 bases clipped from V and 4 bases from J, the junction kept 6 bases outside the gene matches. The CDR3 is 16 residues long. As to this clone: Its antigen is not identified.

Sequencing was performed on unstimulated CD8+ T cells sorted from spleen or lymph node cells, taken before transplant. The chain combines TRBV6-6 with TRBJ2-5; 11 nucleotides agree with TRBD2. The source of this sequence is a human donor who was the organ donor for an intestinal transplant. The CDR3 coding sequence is TGTGCCAGCAGTTACCCGATAGCGGGAGGGCGAGAGACCCAGTACTTC. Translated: CASSYPIAGGRETQYF.